These 19 T cell receptor beta chains were sequenced from one sample in a study of shared clonotypes between healthy human individuals. Data came from immunoSEQ multiplex PCR; TCRdb stores just in-frame clones and leaves some out. The sample comprises about half a million clones, approximately 77% of which are singletons, and around 12% rests with the top ten. Source material: PBMCs. All receptors come from a woman in her thirties or forties in good health. Some clones in this sample may be carry-over from other donors' samples.

About this clone itself: A read error is the likely source, as a far larger clone sits one nucleotide away. The chain is built from TRBV27 and TRBJ1-2; 7 bases align to TRBD1. V dropped 6 bases and J dropped 8; count of bases not matched to a gene: 9. There are 13 residues in the CDR3. Germline V lookup: CDR1 MNHEY, CDR2 SMNVEV (reference sequence). As DNA, the CDR3 is TGTGCCAGCAGACCTCAGACAGGGCAAGGCTACACCTTC. Amino acids: CASRPQTGQGYTF.

A note on this clone: This may be a read error: a much more frequent sequence differs by one nucleotide. The rearrangement joins TRBV13 to TRBJ1-1, with D unresolved. Trimming stripped 5 bases from V and 6 bases from J, with 19 bases between. The germline V gene encodes CDR1 PRHDT and CDR2 FYEKMQ (reference sequence). The CDR3 runs 15 residues. Here the CDR3 reads CASSPQRVRSSEAFF. The CDR3 DNA reads TGTGCCAGCAGCCCACAAAGGGTGCGCTCCTCTGAAGCTTTCTTT.

As concerns this clone: This sequence may be a read error, since a much larger clone differs from it by one base. The sample has other DNA sequences that encode this CDR3 too. J is TRBJ1-5 and V is TRBV2; D call uncertain. The CDR3 has 13 amino acids. Germline-derived CDR1 and CDR2 are SNHLY and FYNNEI. The CDR3 reads CASTWRQSQPQHF. CDR3 DNA sequence: TGTGCCAGCACCTGGAGGCAGAGCCAGCCTCAGCATTTT.

Details on this clone: A read error may explain this, as a much larger clone is one base away. This chain links TRBV23-1 with TRBJ1-5, with D unresolved. TRBV23-1 qualifies as an ORF whose function is uncertain. V shed 7 bases and J shed 4 bases, with 32 bases lying between them. The length of the CDR3 is 20 residues. In DNA, the CDR3 is TGCGCCAGCAACCTTGCCGGGCCTCGAGAGAGTTTACCCTCGAATCAGCCCCAGCATTTT. Residues: CASNLAGPRESLPSNQPQHF.

With respect to this clone: A far larger clone is a single base away, which makes a read error likely. Other DNA sequences in this sample translate to the same CDR3. The chain carries TRBV7-2 and TRBJ1-4; 7 bases fit TRBD1. The trim removed 6 bases at V and 5 bases at J, leaving 9 bases unmatched. CDR3 length equals 15 residues. Germline CDR1 is SGHTA and CDR2 is FQGNSA. The CDR3 sequence: CASRLRSGGNEKLFF. In DNA, the CDR3 is TGTGCCAGCAGGTTGCGTTCAGGGGGGAATGAAAAACTGTTTTTT.

The chain is built from TRBV25-1 and TRBJ2-5, with a possible D match to TRBD2 (5 bases). The germline V and J ends were trimmed by 3 bases and 3 bases, with 11 bases remaining between them. CDR1 is MGHDK, CDR2 SYGVNS, per germline. The CDR3 covers 14 residues. The CDR3 protein is CASSDRTSEETQYF. For the CDR3, the DNA is TGTGCCAGCAGTGACAGGACTTCAGAAGAGACCCAGTACTTC.

This clone was picked up one time. The chain is built from TRBV7-9 and TRBJ2-5; D possibly corresponds to TRBD1 (6 bases). V dropped 3 bases and J dropped 5 bases, with 13 bases sitting between them. The germline V gene has CDR1 SEHNR and CDR2 FQNEAQ (reference sequence). CDR3 length: 14 amino acids. This chain's CDR3 is CASSFWQGIETQYF. The CDR3 nucleotides read TGTGCCAGCAGCTTCTGGCAGGGGATTGAGACCCAGTACTTC.

The chain has TRBV19 and TRBJ2-3; the match to TRBD2 covers 8 bases. Germline V gene data show CDR1 as LNHDA and CDR2 as SQIVND (reference sequence). With V trimmed by 5 bases and J by 3 bases, 10 bases remained unmatched. The CDR3 is 16 residues long. CDR3 protein: CASSVMSGRGTDTQYF. DNA of the CDR3: TGTGCCAGTAGTGTAATGAGCGGGAGAGGGACAGATACGCAGTATTTT.

The genes are TRBV9 and TRBJ2-1, with a tentative D call TRBD2 (6 bases). This CDR3 region has 16 residues. The V end lost 1 base, the J end lost 4 bases, and 15 bases lay between the germline ends. Per the germline V gene, CDR1 is SGDLS and CDR2 is YYNGEE. This chain's CDR3 is CASSVFGGGGYNEQFF. CDR3 DNA sequence: TGTGCCAGCAGCGTATTTGGGGGAGGAGGGTACAATGAGCAGTTCTTC.

In regard to this clone: A clone one base away is much larger, so this may be a read error. The gene calls are TRBV2 and TRBJ2-7, with unresolved D. From germline, CDR1 is SNHLY and CDR2 FYNNEI. Trimming pared 4 bases from V and 3 bases from J, leaving 4 bases between. The CDR3 runs to 11 residues. The CDR3 DNA follows: TGTGCCAGCAGTGGTAACTACGAGCAGTACTTC. Translated, it gives CASSGNYEQYF.

The V call is TRBV4-2, the J call TRBJ2-2; TRBD2 agrees at 13 bases. V lost 2 bases and J lost 4; bases outside the gene matches: 7. Germline-derived CDR1 and CDR2 are LGHNA and YNFKEQ. The CDR3 has 18 residues. CDR3 in amino acids: CASSQTSGRALGTGELFF. The CDR3 DNA reads TGTGCCAGCAGCCAAACTAGCGGGAGGGCCCTCGGCACCGGGGAGCTGTTTTTT.

This clone was seen only once. This chain uses TRBV25-1 with TRBJ1-5; D possibly corresponds to TRBD1 (6 bases). Germline CDR1 is MGHDK and CDR2 is SYGVNS. This CDR3 has 13 amino acids. Between the trimmed V and J ends, which lost 6 bases and 0 bases, there was a span of 6 bases. CDR3 sequence (DNA): TGTGCCAGCAGACAGGGTAGCAATCAGCCCCAGCATTTT. It specifies CASRQGSNQPQHF.

This clone was detected once. The rearrangement uses TRBV7-2 and TRBJ2-7; TRBD2 agrees at 10 bases. Trimming removed 4 bases from V and 7 bases from J; junction bases left unmatched: 10. This CDR3 comprises 15 residues. The germline CDR1 and CDR2 sequences are SGHTA and FQGNSA. The CDR3 sequence: CASSSFPGLAMEQYF. CDR3 bases: TGTGCCAGCAGCTCGTTTCCGGGACTAGCGATGGAGCAGTACTTC.

This clone was detected ten times or more. J is TRBJ2-2 and V is TRBV5-1, with D uncertain. CDR3 length equals 13 residues. The germline CDR1 and CDR2 sequences are SGHRS and YFSETQ. The germline V and J ends were trimmed by 4 bases and 7 bases, with 11 bases remaining between them. CDR3: CASSRLFGGELFF. The DNA of the CDR3 is TGCGCCAGCAGCCGATTATTTGGCGGGGAGCTGTTTTTT.

The chain joins TRBV5-1 to TRBJ1-2; 9 bases are shared with TRBD1. Germline loops: CDR1 SGHRS, CDR2 YFSETQ. This CDR3 is built from 14 residues. The V and J ends lost 3 bases and 7 bases, in that order; junction bases with no gene match: 7. The CDR3: CASSYSTGGVGYTF. The CDR3 bases are TGCGCCAGCAGCTACTCTACAGGGGGCGTTGGCTACACCTTC.

The chain couples TRBV15 to TRBJ2-5, with D perhaps TRBD2 (5 bases). V was trimmed by 0 bases and J by 5 bases, leaving 13 bases between them. Germline CDR1 reads LNHNV; CDR2 reads YYDKDF (reference sequence). This CDR3 spans 15 amino acids. CDR3 sequence reads: CATSRDTGFWETQYF. The CDR3 DNA reads as TGTGCCACCAGCAGAGACACGGGATTCTGGGAGACCCAGTACTTC.

The V gene is TRBV2, the J gene TRBJ1-5; D ambiguous. CDR3 length equals 12 residues. V was cut by 8 bases and J by 2 bases, with 7 bases left in between. From germline, CDR1 is SNHLY and CDR2 FYNNEI. The CDR3 nucleotides are TGTGCCAGCGCGCCGGGCAATCAGCCCCAGCATTTT. This codes for CASAPGNQPQHF.

Turning to this clone: Possible read error: a much larger clone is one base away. Different DNA sequences within this sample yield the same CDR3. The chain combines TRBV9 with TRBJ2-3, with TRBD2 matching over 8 bases. The CDR3 covers 18 residues. CDR1 and CDR2 (germline): SGDLS, YYNGEE. Here the CDR3 DNA reads TGTGCCAGCAGCGTAGGGGTTCGGGCCAGCGGGAGTAGAGATACGCAGTACTTT. Protein sequence: CASSVGVRASGSRDTQYF.

The chain couples TRBV30 to TRBJ2-7; D gene uncertain. V shed 7 bases and J shed 1 base, with 8 bases lying between them. This CDR3 contains 11 residues. In germline, CDR1 is GTSNPN, CDR2 SVGIG (reference sequence). The CDR3 DNA sequence: TGTGCCTCGACAACTTCCTACGAGCAGTACTTC. This gives the protein CASTTSYEQYF.